This T cell receptor (beta chain) was profiled in a study of OX40 agonist ivuxolimab in advanced cancers. Study information: Hepatocellular carcinoma, melanoma, renal cell or head and neck cancer affected the dose-escalation patients. Patients with prior anti-PD-1, anti-PD-L1 or anti-CTLA-4 therapy were eligible; 40% had some.

With autoimmune disease history or systemic immunosuppression, patients were excluded. This clone was seen only a few times. Its antigen remains unknown. Measured with immunoSEQ multiplex PCR; TCRdb has only the in-frame clones, and not every one. The table includes 75,000 to 80,000 clones, more than 75% detected once. Study-wide results and caveats: The study did not work out the antigen specificity of the expanded peripheral T cells.

V was clipped by 1 base and J by 1 base, with 4 bases between them. The CDR3 is 13 amino acids. Germline lookup yields CDR1 SEHNR and CDR2 FQNEAQ (reference sequence). V usage is TRBV7-9 and J usage is TRBJ1-1; no reliable D call. Material: CD4+ or CD8+ T cells sorted from blood, obtained in a trial of the OX40 agonist ivuxolimab. The clonotype comes from an adult with an advanced solid tumor such as melanoma, head and neck, liver or kidney cancer. The CDR3 protein is CASSLGQNTEAFF. The CDR3 DNA follows: TGTGCCAGCAGCTTAGGACAGAACACTGAAGCTTTCTTT.